The clone carrying this T cell receptor (beta chain) came up many times. Its antigen is currently unknown. Sampling of bone marrow took place during active disease in every patient. The data originate from a study of read filtering for tumor transcriptome and immune sequencing. Study overall: Whole-transcriptome libraries were prepared after DNase treatment. Study results and caveats: IR-seq and RNA-seq agreed better without single-read clonotypes. Even smaller IR-seq throughput identified most shared clonotypes.

This library used 300 to 500 ng RNA and molecular barcoded adaptors spanning alpha/delta and beta/gamma chains. Each CDR3 protein gets one entry after TCRdb re-called the reads with MiXCR. The sample has approximately 45,000 distinct CDR3 sequences, less than 20% seen once. The sequencing sample was made of a population of CD138-negative cells sorted from bone marrow. This clonotype was sampled from a donor aged 40 or over with multiple myeloma.

CDR3 loop: CAIRDQPNTGELFF. CDR3 nucleotides: TGTGCCATCAGGGACCAACCGAACACCGGGGAGCTGTTTTTT. The V gene is TRBV10-3, the J gene TRBJ2-2, with D unclear. The CDR3 runs 14 residues. V was clipped by 6 bases and J by 0 bases, with 8 bases between them. Germline V lookup: CDR1 ENHRY, CDR2 SYGVKD.